This TCR beta chain was sequenced in a study of cytomegalovirus exposure and HLA in healthy donors. Study-level results: A few CMV-associated chains proved CMV antigen-specific in vitro.

This table comes from immunoSEQ multiplex PCR, and its TCRdb copy is limited to in-frame clones, with some not included. The sample yields about 280,000 clones, roughly 90% seen once. Turning to this clone: Its antigen is unknown.

The CDR3 runs to 14 residues. Germline V gene lookup returns CDR1 SGDLS and CDR2 YYNGEE. V trimming: 2 bases; J trimming: 8 bases; junction bases outside the gene matches: 6. V and J are TRBV9 and TRBJ1-2; 10 positions agree with TRBD1. The specimen was PBMCs. The sequence was obtained from a woman younger than 35 in good health and CMV-seronegative. This CDR3 is CASSVTGGSRGYTF. Written as DNA, the CDR3 is TGTGCCAGCAGCGTGACAGGGGGCTCGCGGGGCTACACCTTC.